Listed below are T cell receptor beta chains from one sample, sequenced in a study of cytomegalovirus exposure and HLA in healthy donors. TCRdb's table, derived via immunoSEQ multiplex PCR, lists solely in-frame clones and lacks some. The sample includes 200,000 to 250,000 clones. The sequencing sample was made of PBMCs. These receptors were collected from a girl aged 2-10 years in good health and CMV-seropositive. Both conserved end residues are part of each CDR3. A D gene is named only where the DNA matches it firmly.

v_call	d_call	cdr3_length	j_call	cdr3_aa	cdr3_nt
TRBV4-2	NA	14	TRBJ2-7	CASSQAPGTYEQYF	TGTGCCAGCAGCCAAGCCCCAGGGACCTACGAGCAGTACTTC
TRBV7-9	NA	12	TRBJ2-7	CASSFYSPEQYF	TGTGCCAGCAGCTTTTATTCCCCTGAGCAGTACTTC
TRBV5-6	NA	14	TRBJ2-3	CASSWSGVTDTQYF	TGTGCCAGCAGCTGGTCGGGGGTTACAGATACGCAGTATTTT
TRBV25-1	TRBD2	14	TRBJ2-7	CASSPYSGRGEQYF	TGTGCCAGCAGTCCCTATAGCGGGAGGGGTGAGCAGTACTTC
TRBV7-8	TRBD1	14	TRBJ2-7	CASSSAGQGYEQYF	TGTGCCAGCAGCTCAGCAGGACAGGGCTACGAGCAGTACTTC
TRBV11-2	TRBD1	17	TRBJ1-1	CASSHDRGIMKNTEAFF	TGTGCCAGCAGCCACGACAGGGGGATAATGAAGAACACTGAAGCTTTCTTT
TRBV5-1	TRBD1	12	TRBJ1-2	CASSGGTAGYTF	TGCGCCAGCAGCGGCGGGACAGCAGGCTACACCTTC
TRBV28	TRBD2	14	TRBJ2-7	CASSLTSGRGEQYF	TGTGCCAGCAGCTTAACTAGCGGGAGGGGCGAGCAGTACTTC
TRBV13	NA	12	TRBJ1-2	CASSLVSHGYTF	TGTGCCAGCAGCTTAGTCAGTCATGGCTACACCTTC
TRBV6-5	NA	14	TRBJ2-1	CASRSLEGLGEQFF	TGTGCCAGCAGATCCTTGGAGGGCCTTGGTGAGCAGTTCTTC
TRBV4-2	TRBD1	13	TRBJ1-3	CASSQLSQGEIYF	TGTGCCAGCAGCCAGTTATCGCAGGGGGAAATATATTTT
TRBV7-2	TRBD2	14	TRBJ2-2	CASSLTSGTGELFF	TGTGCCAGCAGCTTGACTAGCGGGACCGGGGAGCTGTTTTTT
TRBV27	NA	15	TRBJ1-5	CASRFGLGGNQPQHF	TGTGCCAGCAGGTTTGGGCTCGGGGGCAATCAGCCCCAGCATTTT
TRBV28	NA	15	TRBJ1-1	CASSAWGEENTEAFF	TGTGCCAGCAGTGCATGGGGGGAGGAAAACACTGAAGCTTTCTTT
TRBV6-5	NA	16	TRBJ2-3	CASSYSGQGSRDTQYF	TGTGCCAGCAGTTACTCCGGGCAGGGCAGCAGAGATACGCAGTATTTT
TRBV11-2	NA	15	TRBJ1-1	CASSPMRMNTLEAFF	TGTGCCAGCAGCCCAATGCGGATGAACACTTTAGAAGCTTTCTTT
TRBV28	TRBD1	11	TRBJ1-4	CASLDRGRLFF	TGTGCCAGCCTGGACAGGGGGAGACTGTTTTTT
TRBV19	NA	15	TRBJ2-1	CASSIGGGSYNEQFF	TGTGCCAGTAGTATAGGAGGGGGTTCCTACAATGAGCAGTTCTTC
TRBV9	NA	13	TRBJ2-7	CASSDPASREQYF	TGTGCCAGCAGCGACCCGGCTAGCCGCGAGCAGTACTTC
TRBV5-5	TRBD1	13	TRBJ1-2	CASSGTVNYGYTF	TGTGCCAGCAGTGGGACAGTTAACTATGGCTACACCTTC
TRBV10-3	NA	16	TRBJ2-3	CAISEDEVTDTDTQYF	TGTGCCATCAGTGAGGATGAGGTCACCGACACAGATACGCAGTATTTT
TRBV13	NA	12	TRBJ1-2	CASSLNSYGYTF	TGTGCCAGCAGCCTCAATAGTTATGGCTACACCTTC
TRBV5-1	TRBD2	18	TRBJ2-3	CASGTGLAGGIPTDTQYF	TGCGCCAGCGGGACGGGACTAGCGGGAGGTATACCCACAGATACGCAGTATTTT
TRBV27	TRBD2	18	TRBJ2-5	CASSFHPGLDVSKETQYF	TGTGCCAGCAGTTTCCACCCCGGACTAGACGTGTCCAAAGAGACCCAGTACTTC
TRBV6-5	NA	11	TRBJ2-7	CASRGEYEQYF	TGTGCCAGCAGAGGAGAATACGAGCAGTACTTC
TRBV28	NA	14	TRBJ1-2	CASSGNRVLWGYTF	TGTGCCAGCAGTGGAAACAGGGTCTTGTGGGGCTACACCTTC
TRBV9	NA	14	TRBJ1-1	CASSVGLQGTEAFF	TGTGCCAGCAGCGTAGGACTACAGGGAACTGAAGCTTTCTTT
TRBV2	TRBD1	15	TRBJ1-1	CASRGGQTSWAEAFF	TGTGCCAGCAGGGGGGGACAGACGTCGTGGGCTGAAGCTTTCTTT
TRBV11-2	TRBD1	13	TRBJ2-1	CASSPPGQEEQFF	TGTGCCAGCAGCCCGCCTGGACAGGAGGAGCAGTTCTTC
TRBV7-9	TRBD2	14	TRBJ2-1	CASSLGTSGNEQFF	TGTGCCAGCAGCTTGGGGACTAGCGGGAATGAGCAGTTCTTC
TRBV2	TRBD2	14	TRBJ2-4	CASRLGGRRNIQYF	TGTGCCAGTCGTCTTGGCGGGAGGAGGAACATTCAGTACTTC
TRBV6-1	NA	15	TRBJ1-2	CASSEYAGPLYGYTF	TGTGCCAGCAGTGAATATGCAGGCCCCCTCTATGGCTACACCTTC
TRBV13	NA	13	TRBJ2-7	CASSLGQSYEQYF	TGTGCCAGCAGCTTAGGCCAGTCCTACGAGCAGTACTTC
TRBV29-1	TRBD2	13	TRBJ2-7	CSVRAAGMAEQYF	TGCAGCGTCCGAGCAGCGGGAATGGCCGAGCAGTACTTC
TRBV7-2	TRBD1	16	TRBJ1-4	CASSFRGQGVNEKLFF	TGTGCCAGCAGCTTCAGAGGACAGGGAGTTAATGAAAAACTGTTTTTT
TRBV7-9	NA	12	TRBJ2-2	CASSLYSGELFF	TGTGCCAGCAGCTTATATTCCGGGGAGCTGTTTTTT
TRBV9	NA	14	TRBJ1-3	CASSVDRTGNTIYF	TGTGCCAGCAGCGTTGACAGGACGGGAAACACCATATATTTT
TRBV4-1	NA	16	TRBJ1-1	CASSQAKGGLVTEAFF	TGCGCCAGCAGCCAAGCTAAGGGGGGGCTCGTCACTGAAGCTTTCTTT
TRBV7-2	TRBD1	16	TRBJ2-1	CASSLAPGTGGNEQFF	TGTGCCAGCAGCTTAGCGCCCGGGACAGGGGGCAATGAGCAGTTCTTC
TRBV6-6	NA	12	TRBJ2-5	CASSYGAGKQYF	TGTGCCAGCAGTTACGGGGCAGGGAAGCAGTACTTC
TRBV27	NA	14	TRBJ2-7	CASSLMGSSYEQYF	TGTGCCAGCAGTTTAATGGGGAGCTCCTACGAGCAGTACTTC
TRBV9	TRBD2	17	TRBJ2-1	CASSGPGLAGVVHEQFF	TGTGCCAGCAGCGGCCCTGGGCTAGCGGGAGTTGTCCATGAGCAGTTCTTC
TRBV30	NA	13	TRBJ1-1	CAGRGSGGGTAFF	TGTGCCGGGAGGGGCTCGGGGGGAGGGACAGCTTTCTTT
TRBV2	NA	16	TRBJ2-2	CASRVTGMSETGELFF	TGTGCCAGCAGGGTCACAGGGATGTCGGAGACCGGGGAGCTGTTTTTT
TRBV27	NA	18	TRBJ2-3	CASSFLGLGVPDTDTQYF	TGTGCCAGCAGTTTCCTCGGGTTGGGTGTGCCAGACACAGATACGCAGTATTTT
TRBV6-5	TRBD1	15	TRBJ2-1	CASSYLTGRDNEQFF	TGTGCCAGCAGTTACCTGACAGGGCGGGACAATGAGCAGTTCTTC
TRBV28	TRBD1	18	TRBJ1-3	CASSFTGTGGLEGNTIYF	TGTGCCAGCAGCTTTACCGGGACAGGGGGCCTAGAAGGAAACACCATATATTTT
TRBV18	NA	12	TRBJ2-1	CASSPTGNEQFF	TGTGCCAGCTCACCGACGGGTAACGAGCAGTTCTTC
TRBV28	NA	18	TRBJ1-1	CASSSPIRGRGANTEAFF	TGTGCCAGCAGTTCTCCTATCCGGGGACGGGGGGCGAACACTGAAGCTTTCTTT
TRBV19	NA	16	TRBJ1-4	CASRPVSSRTNEKLFF	TGTGCCAGTAGACCGGTCTCATCGCGTACTAATGAAAAACTGTTTTTT
TRBV5-6	TRBD1	14	TRBJ1-4	CASSSGTGNEKLFF	TGTGCCAGCAGCTCCGGGACAGGGAATGAAAAACTGTTTTTT